Sequencing of this T cell receptor (beta chain) was carried out in a study of T-cell memory formation after mild COVID-19. With respect to this clonotype: What it binds is not known.

Regarding the study as a whole: Clones contracting over day 15 to 85 were CD4/CD8 balanced, with later expanders leaning CD4+.

CDR1 is SGHDT, CDR2 YYEEEE, per germline. The CDR3 sequence is 15 residues long. Trimming removed 0 bases at V and 8 bases at J, with 15 bases between. Each CDR3 protein is one row after TCRdb ran MiXCR on the 5' RACE reads. Altogether almost 550,000 distinct CDR3 sequences are present, about a fifth being singletons, with the ten largest covering roughly an eighth. Sequenced: PBMCs or a T cell subset sorted from them (not recorded which). The chain links TRBV5-6 to TRBJ2-1; perhaps D is TRBD1 or TRBD2 (5 bases each). The clonotype comes from an adult woman who had mild COVID-19 (a few samples of this study predate the infection). Cell type and time point are not known. CDR3 bases: TGTGCCAGCAGCTTGGGTCGGGACGATTCGGATGAGCAGTTCTTC. It translates to CASSLGRDDSDEQFF.